The following is a TCR beta chain sequence with its context. The antigen is unknown. This CDR3 is built from 16 residues. The germline V and J ends were trimmed by 4 bases and 1 base, with 17 bases remaining between them. CDR1 SGHKS and CDR2 YYEKEE come from the germline V gene (reference sequence). These data originate in a study of CD4 T cells in relation to SARS-CoV-2 and coronaviruses. Unexposed donor CD4+ T cells date from about 2011-2018, before the COVID-19 pandemic. The cells were cultured for around ten days before CD4+ T cells were isolated. Data came from immunoSEQ multiplex PCR; TCRdb stores just in-frame clones and leaves some out. The table shows about 26,000 clones, with 77% occurring only once.

The sequenced material came from CD4+ T cells from PBMCs, cultured in vitro. This chain joins TRBV5-5 and TRBJ2-5; D not certain. This clonotype originated in a human donor in good health. Here the CDR3 reads CASSLSLRSFQETQYF. As DNA, the CDR3 is TGTGCCAGCAGCCTCAGTCTACGGTCTTTCCAAGAGACCCAGTACTTC. The full variable domain, in which reference TRBV5-5 and TRBJ2-5 provide the parts outside the CDR3, is DAGVTQSPTHLIKTRGQQVTLRCSPISGHKSVSWYQQVLGQGPQFIFQYYEKEERGRGNFPDRFSARQFPNYSSELNVNALLLGDSALYLCASSLSLRSFQETQYFGPGTRLLVL.